The clone carrying this TCR beta chain has ten or more counts. Its antigen remains unknown. The data were taken from a study of Graves' ophthalmopathy and Graves' hyperthyroidism. Findings and limits, study-wide: Appearing in blood as well were most expanded thyroid clonotypes above 0.001 frequency.

Using RNA transcripts, the TCR beta CDR3 regions were amplified. Second-round multiplex PCR followed a first-round RT-PCR using HTBI primers. One entry per CDR3 protein, called by TCRdb with MiXCR from the multiplex PCR reads. There are about 210,000 distinct CDR3 sequences in the sample; about 32% occur only once, and approximately 8.6% lies in the top ten. V lost 5 bases, J lost 6 bases, and 16 bases lay in between. The CDR3 has 14 amino acids. Each donor who had ophthalmopathy showed moderate-to-severe activity, a CAS of ≥3, a NOSPECS of ≥4, and a duration under 3 months. No donor had other autoimmune disease, uncontrolled infection, pregnancy or lactation.

The sequenced material came from peripheral blood. The chain combines TRBV12-3 or TRBV12-4 with TRBJ1-1; no firm D call. The receptor comes from a man between 50 and 59 years old with Graves' ophthalmopathy. In DNA form, the CDR3 reads TGTGCCAGCAGTGCCCATACGCGAAACTCTGAAGCTTTCTTT. Residues: CASSAHTRNSEAFF.